The 31 T cell receptor beta chains reported below all come from one sample, sequenced in a study of blood T cell repertoires in COVID-19. Produced via immunoSEQ multiplex PCR; TCRdb's table is partial and in-frame only. The sample carries approximately 130,000 clones, 87% recorded once. What was sequenced was peripheral blood. The source is a woman in her fifties or sixties with acute or convalescent COVID-19.

J is TRBJ2-7 and V is TRBV7-9, with 7 bases lining up with TRBD1. The trim removed 5 bases at V and 5 bases at J, leaving 6 bases unmatched. The germline V gene encodes CDR1 SEHNR and CDR2 FQNEAQ (reference sequence). The CDR3 totals 13 residues. In nucleotides, the CDR3 is TGTGCCAGCAGCCATACAGGGGTGAACGAGCAGTACTTC. It yields the protein CASSHTGVNEQYF.

The V and J genes are TRBV10-1 and TRBJ2-3, with 12 bases aligning to TRBD2. J was trimmed by 4 bases and V by 5 bases; bases with no gene match: 4. The CDR3 is 15 residues long. The germline V gene has CDR1 WNHNN and CDR2 SYGVQD (reference sequence). The CDR3 DNA is TGCGCCAGCAGTAACCTAGCGGGAGGGCCAGATACGCAGTATTTT. Protein: CASSNLAGGPDTQYF.

This chain joins TRBV14 and TRBJ1-4; D is perhaps TRBD1 (6 bases). Between the trimmed V and J ends, which lost 4 bases and 14 bases, there was a span of 17 bases. Germline CDR1 and CDR2: SGHDN and FVKESK. The CDR3 contains 13 residues. CDR3 in DNA: TGTGCCAGCAGCCTCATCGGGGAGGGGGGTCTGTTTTTT. Its translation is CASSLIGEGGLFF.

The chain uses TRBV7-3 and TRBJ2-1, with 9 bases lining up with TRBD1. This CDR3 is built from 15 residues. Per germline, CDR1 SGHTA and CDR2 FQGTGA. J was trimmed by 2 bases and V by 6 bases; bases with no gene match: 5. The CDR3 reads CASSLGQGTYNEQFF. CDR3 DNA: TGTGCCAGCAGTCTTGGACAGGGGACCTACAATGAGCAGTTCTTC.

This sequence joins TRBV7-9 and TRBJ2-5; weak D call: TRBD2 (5 bases). The CDR3 length is 12 residues. Germline V gene sequence: CDR1 SEHNR, CDR2 FQNEAQ (reference sequence). Trimming removed 5 bases at V and 5 bases at J, with 9 bases between. The CDR3 spells CASSAPGETQYF. CDR3 DNA sequence: TGTGCCAGCAGCGCGCCGGGGGAGACCCAGTACTTC.

This sequence joins TRBV30 and TRBJ2-7; 15 nucleotides line up with TRBD2. The germline V gene encodes CDR1 GTSNPN and CDR2 SVGIG (reference sequence). CDR3 length: 16 residues. Trimming took 2 bases from V and 7 from J; bases not matched to a gene: 9. In nucleotides, the CDR3 is TGTGCCTGGAGTTTTTGGACTAGCGGGAGGGCAAGGGAGCAGTACTTC. This sequence encodes CAWSFWTSGRAREQYF.

The V call is TRBV27, the J call TRBJ2-7; 14 bases line up with TRBD2. The V gene's germline CDR1 is MNHEY and CDR2 SMNVEV (reference sequence). CDR3 length: 16 residues. Losses at the gene ends were 5 bases for V and 4 bases for J; bases not matched to a gene: 7. The CDR3: CASSRLAGGRGYEQYF. The CDR3 DNA reads TGTGCCAGCAGTCGACTAGCGGGAGGGCGGGGATACGAGCAGTACTTC.

V gene TRBV18 combines with J gene TRBJ2-3; weak D call: TRBD1 (5 bases). CDR1 is KGHSH, CDR2 LQKENI, per germline. This CDR3 has 15 residues. V lost 0 bases, J lost 6 bases, and 13 bases lay in between. Written as DNA, the CDR3 is TGTGCCAGCTCACCACCGGCAGGGTGGTATGATACGCAGTATTTT. This gives the protein CASSPPAGWYDTQYF.

The chain has TRBV7-2 and TRBJ2-4; tentatively, D is TRBD2 (6 bases). CDR3 size: 14 residues. Germline loops: CDR1 SGHTA, CDR2 FQGNSA. V lost 1 base, J lost 8 bases, and 12 bases lay in between. This CDR3 reads CASSLDGRRDIQYF. The CDR3 DNA is TGTGCCAGCAGCTTAGACGGGAGAAGAGACATTCAGTACTTC.

The chain combines TRBV3-1 (or the pseudogene TRBV3-2) with TRBJ2-1; D gene unclear. The CDR3 is 14 residues long. The V end was cut by 0 bases, the J end by 4 bases, with 7 bases between. Germline-derived CDR1 and CDR2 are LGHDT and YNNKEL (reference sequence). The CDR3 region is CASSQDSVYNEQFF. CDR3 in DNA: TGTGCCAGCAGCCAAGACTCCGTGTACAATGAGCAGTTCTTC.

This clone was seen once. The rearrangement links TRBV4-1 to TRBJ2-7; 10 nucleotides agree with TRBD2. Germline V gene lookup returns CDR1 MGHRA and CDR2 YSYEKL. The CDR3 has 17 amino acids. The V gene end was trimmed by 0 bases and the J gene end by 4 bases; junction bases not matched to a gene: 9. CDR3 loop: CASSQDHGLAVDYEQYF. In DNA form, the CDR3 reads TGCGCCAGCAGCCAAGACCACGGACTAGCGGTCGATTACGAGCAGTACTTC.

The CDR3 nucleotides read TGTGCCAGCAACAAGGGGTACGAGCAGTACTTC. The encoded protein is CASNKGYEQYF. The rearrangement links TRBV6-5 to TRBJ2-7; tentatively, D is TRBD1 (5 bases). This CDR3 has 11 amino acids. In germline, CDR1 is MNHEY, CDR2 SVGAGI. Trimming shortened V by 7 bases and J by 4 bases, and 8 bases separated the two germline ends.

CDR3 DNA: TGCGCCAGCAGCCAACCGGGACTAGCGGGCTTCAACGAGCAGTACTTC. It is translated as CASSQPGLAGFNEQYF. V gene TRBV5-1 combines with J gene TRBJ2-7; 12 positions agree with TRBD2. CDR1 and CDR2 (germline): SGHRS, YFSETQ. V was clipped by 4 bases and J by 5 bases; unmatched bases: 10. This CDR3 is built from 16 residues.

The V call is TRBV7-2, the J call TRBJ1-2, with no clear D. Germline V gene lookup returns CDR1 SGHTA and CDR2 FQGNSA. With 2 bases removed from V and 4 bases from J, the gap between germline ends came to 11 bases. This CDR3 has 14 residues. The CDR3 DNA reads as TGTGCCAGCAGCTTATACGATATCGGCTATGGCTACACCTTC. The encoded protein is CASSLYDIGYGYTF.

V usage is TRBV10-3 and J usage is TRBJ2-3, with D perhaps TRBD2 (5 bases). Trimming stripped 10 bases from V and 5 bases from J, with 22 bases between. CDR3 length: 15 amino acids. CDR1 and CDR2 from the germline V gene are ENHRY and SYGVKD. This CDR3 reads CATRPDWSVLDTQYF. DNA for the CDR3: TGTGCCACCCGACCGGACTGGAGTGTTTTAGATACGCAGTATTTT.

The V call is TRBV27, the J call TRBJ2-7; 9 bases agree with TRBD1. The CDR3 loop spans 12 amino acids. CDR1 is MNHEY, CDR2 SMNVEV, per germline (reference sequence). Unmatched junction bases numbered 3, after V lost 7 bases and J lost 5 bases. The DNA of the CDR3 is TGTGCCAGCAAGACAGGGGGGAACGAGCAGTACTTC. This sequence encodes CASKTGGNEQYF.

This chain links TRBV30 with TRBJ2-1, with 8 bases identical to TRBD2. V dropped 1 base and J dropped 7; count of bases not matched to a gene: 15. This CDR3 has 17 residues. CDR1 is GTSNPN and CDR2 is SVGIG in the germline V gene (reference sequence). The CDR3 here is CAWSGSLAGLTSNEQFF. The CDR3 DNA reads as TGTGCCTGGAGTGGCTCCCTAGCGGGCCTGACCTCTAATGAGCAGTTCTTC.

The chain is built from TRBV4-2 and TRBJ2-2, with a possible D match to TRBD2 (5 bases). The V end was cut by 1 base, the J end by 0 bases, with 9 bases between. This CDR3 is built from 16 residues. CDR1 and CDR2 (germline): LGHNA, YNFKEQ. CDR3 sequence reads: CASSQVTGTNTGELFF. The CDR3 region has the DNA TGTGCCAGCAGCCAAGTGACGGGGACGAACACCGGGGAGCTGTTTTTT.

The chain combines TRBV24-1 with TRBJ2-3; unclear D gene. CDR3 size: 14 residues. V was trimmed by 3 bases and J by 0 bases, leaving 6 bases between them. The germline CDR1 and CDR2 sequences are KGHDR and SFDVKD. Written as DNA, the CDR3 is TGTGCCACCAGTGATATAGTCAGCACAGATACGCAGTATTTT. The encoded protein is CATSDIVSTDTQYF.

This chain links TRBV29-1 with TRBJ1-4; D remains unclear. The V gene lost 4 bases and the J gene lost 8 bases, with 8 bases spanning the gap. CDR1 and CDR2 from the germline V gene are SQVTM and ANQGSEA. The CDR3 loop spans 11 amino acids. The DNA of the CDR3 is TGCAGCGTTGGTGGGAGCGAAAAACTGTTTTTT. Residues: CSVGGSEKLFF.

The CDR3 spells CASSLAGTEAFF. The CDR3 bases are TGTGCCAGCAGCTTAGCGGGGACTGAAGCTTTCTTT. V usage is TRBV13 and J usage is TRBJ1-1; D is undetermined. CDR1 and CDR2 (germline): PRHDT, FYEKMQ (reference sequence). Trimming took 1 base from V and 5 from J, leaving 5 bases between them. The CDR3 sequence is 12 residues long.

This chain connects TRBV30 to TRBJ2-5; D is perhaps TRBD2 (5 bases). V dropped 0 bases and J dropped 0 bases, with 17 bases sitting between them. Germline assignment: CDR1 GTSNPN and CDR2 SVGIG (reference sequence). CDR3 length equals 17 residues. Here the CDR3 DNA reads TGTGCCTGGAGTGTACACCCAGCGGCCTTGTACCAAGAGACCCAGTACTTC. Encoded protein: CAWSVHPAALYQETQYF.

The V gene is TRBV6-2 or TRBV6-3, the J gene TRBJ2-6; D perhaps matches TRBD1 (5 bases). Per the germline V gene, CDR1 is MNHEY and CDR2 is SVGEGT. V was cut by 5 bases and J by 0 bases, with 11 bases left in between. The CDR3 length is 16 residues. CDR3 in amino acids: CASSDPRGSGANVLTF. As DNA, the CDR3 is TGTGCCAGCAGTGACCCTAGGGGCTCTGGGGCCAACGTCCTGACTTTC.

The genes are TRBV10-3 and TRBJ2-7; TRBD1 matches 8 bases. The ends lost 4 bases at V and 9 bases at J; junction bases unmatched: 11. The CDR3 covers 14 residues. Germline V gene data show CDR1 as ENHRY and CDR2 as SYGVKD. CDR3 residues: CAISGTPTGVGQYF. The CDR3 DNA is TGTGCCATCAGTGGTACCCCGACAGGGGTCGGGCAGTACTTC.

The chain links TRBV19 to TRBJ1-5, with 8 bases aligning to TRBD1. V trimming: 5 bases; J trimming: 7 bases; junction bases outside the gene matches: 10. The CDR3 length is 15 residues. Germline-derived CDR1 and CDR2 are LNHDA and SQIVND (reference sequence). CDR3 bases: TGTGCCAGTAGTCAAAGACAGGGGATAGACCAGCCCCAGCATTTT. Protein: CASSQRQGIDQPQHF. Full variable domain (remainder filled in from reference TRBV19 and TRBJ1-5): DGGITQSPKYLFRKEGQNVTLSCEQNLNHDAMYWYRQDPGQGLRLIYYSQIVNDFQKGDIAEGYSVSREKKESFPLTVTSAQKNPTAFYLCASSQRQGIDQPQHFGDGTRLSIL.

The gene calls are TRBV11-3 and TRBJ2-1; the match to TRBD2 covers 12 bases. CDR3 length: 16 residues. The trim removed 4 bases at V and 8 bases at J, leaving 9 bases unmatched. Per the germline V gene, CDR1 is SGHNT and CDR2 is YENEEA. The DNA of the CDR3 is TGTGCCAGCAGCTATCGGGCTAGCGGGGGGGGTGATGAGCAGTTCTTC. Translation gives CASSYRASGGGDEQFF.

This clone appeared a few times. The V and J genes are TRBV9 and TRBJ1-3; 9 bases align to TRBD1. Germline values: CDR1 SGDLS, CDR2 YYNGEE. Unmatched junction bases numbered 6, after V lost 2 bases and J lost 0 bases. CDR3 length: 17 amino acids. CDR3 sequence (DNA): TGTGCCAGCAGCGTGAGGGGACAGGGCTACTCTGGAAACACCATATATTTT. Protein sequence: CASSVRGQGYSGNTIYF.

The rearrangement uses TRBV12-3 or TRBV12-4 and TRBJ1-2; TRBD1 is a possible D gene (5 bases). The V end lost 1 base, the J end lost 2 bases, and 5 bases lay between the germline ends. The CDR3 length is 13 residues. The CDR3 loop reads CASSLEGNYGYTF. The DNA of the CDR3 is TGTGCCAGCAGTTTAGAGGGGAACTATGGCTACACCTTC.

The gene calls are TRBV6-5 and TRBJ1-1; 8 bases align to TRBD1. The CDR3 runs to 12 residues. V lost 2 bases and J lost 11; bases outside the gene matches: 4. Germline lookup yields CDR1 MNHEY and CDR2 SVGAGI. CDR3 sequence reads: CASSYRTGWAFF. The CDR3 coding sequence is TGTGCCAGCAGTTACAGGACAGGGTGGGCTTTCTTT.

The chain has TRBV5-6 and TRBJ1-4; 9 bases are a match to TRBD1. Germline CDR1 is SGHDT and CDR2 is YYEEEE. This CDR3 comprises 16 residues. After removal of 0 bases from V and 8 bases from J, the junction contained 8 bases not matched to a gene. This CDR3 reads CASSLGGPGQGEKLFF. CDR3 sequence (DNA): TGTGCCAGCAGCTTGGGCGGGCCGGGACAGGGAGAAAAACTGTTTTTT.

This clone appeared once. This rearrangement joins TRBV7-8 to TRBJ2-3; no definite D call. Trimming cost V 2 bases and J 3 bases, with 3 bases left between them. CDR1 is SGHVS, CDR2 FQNEAQ, per germline. The CDR3 length is 12 residues. The CDR3 region is CASSLYTDTQYF. DNA for the CDR3: TGTGCCAGCAGCTTATATACAGATACGCAGTATTTT.